Below, 8 T cell receptor beta chains from the same sample are listed, as sequenced in a study of OX40 agonist ivuxolimab in advanced cancers. Sequencing was performed with immunoSEQ multiplex PCR; in TCRdb, only in-frame clones are kept and a portion is missing. The sample consists of 35,000 or so clones, about three quarters of them appearing once. The specimen comprised CD4+ or CD8+ T cells sorted from blood, sampled in a trial of the OX40 agonist ivuxolimab. The receptors originated from an adult with an advanced solid tumor such as melanoma, head and neck, liver or kidney cancer.

The chain employs TRBV7-9 and TRBJ2-1; 10 positions match TRBD2. The germline V gene has CDR1 SEHNR and CDR2 FQNEAQ (reference sequence). The V gene end was trimmed by 4 bases and the J gene end by 4 bases; junction bases not matched to a gene: 4. The CDR3 runs to 15 residues. The CDR3 protein is CASSSGLAAYNEQFF. CDR3 nucleotides: TGTGCCAGCAGCTCCGGACTAGCGGCTTACAATGAGCAGTTCTTC.

This clone was seen just once. CDR3 amino acids: CASSRTGVFGYTF. CDR3 DNA sequence: TGTGCCAGCTCAAGGACAGGGGTTTTCGGCTACACCTTC. This rearrangement joins TRBV18 to TRBJ1-2; 9 nucleotides line up with TRBD1. Germline trimming cut 5 bases from V and 8 bases from J; bases unmatched to any gene: 6. Germline V gene lookup returns CDR1 KGHSH and CDR2 LQKENI. This CDR3 comprises 13 residues. The full variable domain, in which reference TRBV18 and TRBJ1-2 provide the parts outside the CDR3, is NAGVMQNPRHLVRRRGQEARLRCSPMKGHSHVYWYRQLPEEGLKFMVYLQKENIIDESGMPKERFSAEFPKEGPSILRIQQVVRGDSAAYFCASSRTGVFGYTFGSGTRLTVV.

The CDR3 region has the DNA TGTGCCAGCAGCTTATTCGGGGGAGCCTACGAGCAGTACTTC. This codes for CASSLFGGAYEQYF. The chain has TRBV7-3 and TRBJ2-7; possible D gene TRBD2, 6 bases. The V gene lost 2 bases and the J gene lost 2 bases, with 10 bases spanning the gap. This CDR3 is built from 14 residues. Germline assignment: CDR1 SGHTA and CDR2 FQGTGA.

This rearrangement joins TRBV6-1 to TRBJ2-7; perhaps TRBD1 as D (6 bases). Germline-derived CDR1 and CDR2 are MNHNS and SASEGT. CDR3 size: 14 residues. Between the trimmed V and J ends, which lost 6 bases and 4 bases, there was a span of 16 bases. The CDR3: CASSARDTSYEQYV. The CDR3 coding sequence is TGTGCCAGCAGCGCCCGGGACACGAGTTACGAGCAGTACGTC.

The J gene is TRBJ2-4, the V gene TRBV7-8, with a tentative D call TRBD2 (6 bases). Between the trimmed V and J ends, which lost 1 base and 8 bases, there was a span of 6 bases. The CDR3 spans 12 residues. Germline V CDR1 and CDR2: SGHVS, FQNEAQ. This CDR3 is CASSLGGDIQYF. Here the CDR3 DNA reads TGTGCCAGCAGCTTAGGGGGGGACATTCAGTACTTC. The full variable domain, with the rest looked up from reference TRBV7-8 and TRBJ2-4, is GAGVSQSPRYKVAKRGQDVALRCDPISGHVSLFWYQQALGQGPEFLTYFQNEAQLDKSGLPSDRFFAERPEGSVSTLKIQRTQQEDSAVYLCASSLGGDIQYFGAGTRLSVL.

The chain uses TRBV28 and TRBJ1-1, with unresolved D. CDR3 length: 13 amino acids. V was cut by 5 bases and J by 1 base, with 8 bases left in between. The germline CDR1 and CDR2 sequences are MDHEN and SYDVKM. The CDR3 sequence is CASSPPGNTEAFF. CDR3 bases: TGTGCCAGCAGTCCCCCCGGGAACACTGAAGCTTTCTTT.

The rearrangement joins TRBV7-2 to TRBJ2-1, with TRBD2 as a possible D gene (6 bases). In germline, CDR1 is SGHTA, CDR2 FQGNSA. The CDR3 covers 13 residues. V dropped 3 bases and J dropped 5 bases, with 8 bases sitting between them. CDR3 protein: CASSFSSDNEQFF. The CDR3 DNA follows: TGTGCCAGCAGCTTTTCTAGCGACAATGAGCAGTTCTTC.

The genes are TRBV28 and TRBJ1-4, with a possible D match to TRBD1 (5 bases). V lost 8 bases to trimming and J lost 2 bases, with 18 bases between them. Germline assignment: CDR1 MDHEN and CDR2 SYDVKM. This CDR3 region has 16 residues. In DNA, the CDR3 is TGTGCCAGCCCCCCAAGACTCGGGGCCACTAATGAAAAACTGTTTTTT. It specifies CASPPRLGATNEKLFF.